One sample yielded the 17 T cell receptor beta chains listed below, sequenced in a study of blood T cell repertoires in COVID-19. Generated by immunoSEQ multiplex PCR, the TCRdb table keeps only in-frame clones and is missing some. The sample lists around 100,000 clones, approximately 86% occurring once. Sequencing used peripheral blood. The receptor source for this set is a man in his fifties with active or convalescent COVID-19.

The chain recombines TRBV3-1 (or the pseudogene TRBV3-2) with TRBJ1-6; 8 bases are a match to TRBD1. V shed 0 bases, J shed 5 bases, and the junction held 0 bases outside the gene matches. CDR3 length: 15 residues. CDR1 and CDR2 from the germline V gene are LGHDT and YNNKEL (reference sequence). CDR3 sequence reads: CASSQEDRDNSPLHF. CDR3 bases: TGTGCCAGCAGCCAAGAGGACAGGGATAATTCACCCCTCCACTTT.

The chain is built from TRBV20-1 and TRBJ2-3; TRBD1 is a possible D gene (8 bases). V was clipped by 6 bases and J by 3 bases, with 22 bases between them. This CDR3 contains 16 residues. Germline lookup yields CDR1 DFQATT and CDR2 SNEGSKA (reference sequence). The CDR3: CSASSPTGGGTDTQYF. The CDR3 DNA is TGCAGTGCAAGTAGTCCTACAGGGGGGGGGACAGATACGCAGTATTTT.

The CDR3 spells CASSQAEAWELFF. The CDR3 DNA sequence: TGTGCCAGCAGCCAAGCTGAGGCGTGGGAGCTGTTTTTT. The chain recombines TRBV3-1 (or the pseudogene TRBV3-2) with TRBJ2-2; D remains unclear. Trimming took 1 base from V and 9 from J, leaving 9 bases between them. Per germline, CDR1 LGHDT and CDR2 YNNKEL (reference sequence). This CDR3 region has 13 residues.

This clone was picked up one time. The chain joins TRBV3-1 (or the pseudogene TRBV3-2) to TRBJ1-1, with D unclear. The germline V gene has CDR1 LGHDT and CDR2 YNNKEL (reference sequence). The CDR3 extends over 12 amino acids. Trimming removed 3 bases from V and 6 bases from J, with 8 bases in between. CDR3 coding DNA: TGTGCCAGCAGCCAGCAATCAGCTGAAGCTTTCTTT. Translated: CASSQQSAEAFF.

The chain has TRBV10-3 and TRBJ2-5; D gene ambiguous. Trimming took off 2 bases at V and 5 bases at J, with 3 bases between the two ends. Germline CDR1 ENHRY, CDR2 SYGVKD. The CDR3 covers 11 residues. CDR3 in amino acids: CAISERETQYF. The CDR3 coding sequence is TGTGCCATCAGTGAGCGGGAGACCCAGTACTTC.

The chain carries TRBV11-3 and TRBJ2-7, with 7 bases that match TRBD2. Trimming took 4 bases from V and 2 from J; bases not matched to a gene: 2. Germline-derived CDR1 and CDR2 are SGHNT and YENEEA. The CDR3 spans 13 residues. The DNA of the CDR3 is TGTGCCAGCAGCTCTGGGACTACCTACGAGCAGTACTTC. Protein product: CASSSGTTYEQYF.

The chain employs TRBV3-1 (or the pseudogene TRBV3-2) and TRBJ2-7; a weak D match, TRBD2 (5 bases). V lost 5 bases to trimming and J lost 1 base, with 15 bases between them. This CDR3 spans 15 amino acids. In germline, CDR1 is LGHDT, CDR2 YNNKEL (reference sequence). CDR3 sequence: CASSASGEGSYEQYF. The CDR3 coding sequence is TGTGCCAGCAGCGCGTCCGGGGAAGGGTCCTACGAGCAGTACTTC.

The rearrangement links TRBV24-1 to TRBJ2-2; 7 nucleotides align to TRBD2. Germline V gives CDR1 KGHDR, CDR2 SFDVKD. V gave up 0 bases and J gave up 1 base; unmatched junction bases: 1. The CDR3 sequence is 16 residues long. CDR3 sequence: CATSDLQRENTGELFF. In nucleotides, the CDR3 is TGTGCCACCAGTGATTTGCAGCGGGAGAACACCGGGGAGCTGTTTTTT.

The gene calls are TRBV5-1 and TRBJ2-2; D is perhaps TRBD2 (5 bases). V lost 4 bases, J lost 5 bases, and 18 bases lay in between. The V gene's germline CDR1 is SGHRS and CDR2 YFSETQ. The CDR3 spans 16 residues. In DNA, the CDR3 is TGCGCCAGCAGCCCAACGGTCGGGGTCGGGACCGGGGAGCTGTTTTTT. Amino acid sequence: CASSPTVGVGTGELFF. Combining the CDR3 with reference TRBV5-1 and TRBJ2-2 gives the whole variable domain KAGVTQTPRYLIKTRGQQVTLSCSPISGHRSVSWYQQTPGQGLQFLFEYFSETQRNKGNFPGRFSGRQFSNSRSEMNVSTLELGDSALYLCASSPTVGVGTGELFFGEGSRLTVL.

The J gene is TRBJ1-3, the V gene TRBV5-4; TRBD1 agrees at 9 bases. With 2 bases clipped from V and 3 bases from J, the junction kept 3 bases outside the gene matches. Germline CDR1 is SGHNT and CDR2 is YYREEE (reference sequence). There are 15 residues in the CDR3. The chain's CDR3 is CASSLQGASGNTIYF. CDR3 nucleotides: TGTGCCAGCAGCTTACAGGGGGCTAGTGGAAACACCATATATTTT.

Remarks on this clone: Germline and junction disagree at one end, which may indicate a read error. The rearrangement links TRBV6-5 to TRBJ1-2, with D possibly matching TRBD1 (6 bases). Germline CDR1 and CDR2: MNHEY and SVGAGI. CDR3 length: 15 residues. CDR3 bases: TGTGCCAGCAGTAACTCAGGGGAAGAGGCCTATGGCTACACCTTC. As protein: CASSNSGEEAYGYTF.

The chain employs TRBV11-2 and TRBJ2-2, with 7 bases identical to TRBD2. This CDR3 spans 16 amino acids. The V gene's germline CDR1 is SGHAT and CDR2 FQNNGV. V shed 5 bases, J shed 0 bases, and the junction held 6 bases outside the gene matches. CDR3 in DNA: TGTGCCAGCAGCGCGTTACTAGCGTCGAACACCGGGGAGCTGTTTTTT. It specifies CASSALLASNTGELFF.

The chain is built from TRBV11-2 and TRBJ1-5, with 7 nucleotides matching TRBD1. The CDR3 consists of 13 residues. The ends lost 5 bases at V and 9 bases at J; junction bases unmatched: 7. Germline V CDR1 and CDR2: SGHAT, FQNNGV. The CDR3 region is CASSRNRDRPQHF. As DNA, the CDR3 is TGTGCCAGCAGCCGTAACAGGGACAGGCCCCAGCATTTT.

The chain joins TRBV5-1 to TRBJ1-2; D is perhaps TRBD1 (5 bases). Trimming took off 3 bases at V and 8 bases at J, with 11 bases between the two ends. This CDR3 has 12 amino acids. CDR1 is SGHRS, CDR2 YFSETQ, per germline. The chain's CDR3 is CASSSDISGYTF. In DNA form, the CDR3 reads TGCGCCAGCAGCTCGGACATTTCCGGCTACACCTTC.

This clone was seen just once. The V call is TRBV3-1 (or the pseudogene TRBV3-2), the J call TRBJ2-1; tentatively, D is TRBD2 (5 bases). V was shortened by 0 bases and J by 2 bases, with 17 bases between the two germline ends. The CDR3 runs 18 residues. Germline CDR1 is LGHDT and CDR2 is YNNKEL (reference sequence). The CDR3 nucleotides read TGTGCCAGCAGCCAAGACCCCCGGCGTGTCGGGGCCTACAATGAGCAGTTCTTC. It yields the protein CASSQDPRRVGAYNEQFF.

This clone was seen only a few times. The V and J genes are TRBV6-2 or TRBV6-3 and TRBJ1-4, with D uncertain. Germline values: CDR1 MNHEY, CDR2 SVGEGT. The CDR3 is made up of 12 amino acids. V lost 3 bases to trimming and J lost 7 bases, with 6 bases between them. The CDR3 sequence is CASSYYGEKLFF. CDR3 sequence (DNA): TGTGCCAGCAGTTATTACGGTGAAAAACTGTTTTTT.

The J gene is TRBJ2-1, the V gene TRBV10-1; D unresolved. Trimming shortened V by 10 bases and J by 1 base, and 5 bases separated the two germline ends. Germline V gives CDR1 WNHNN, CDR2 SYGVQD (reference sequence). The length of the CDR3 is 11 residues. The CDR3 loop reads CATSSYNEQFF. The CDR3 DNA follows: TGCGCCACCTCGTCCTACAATGAGCAGTTCTTC.